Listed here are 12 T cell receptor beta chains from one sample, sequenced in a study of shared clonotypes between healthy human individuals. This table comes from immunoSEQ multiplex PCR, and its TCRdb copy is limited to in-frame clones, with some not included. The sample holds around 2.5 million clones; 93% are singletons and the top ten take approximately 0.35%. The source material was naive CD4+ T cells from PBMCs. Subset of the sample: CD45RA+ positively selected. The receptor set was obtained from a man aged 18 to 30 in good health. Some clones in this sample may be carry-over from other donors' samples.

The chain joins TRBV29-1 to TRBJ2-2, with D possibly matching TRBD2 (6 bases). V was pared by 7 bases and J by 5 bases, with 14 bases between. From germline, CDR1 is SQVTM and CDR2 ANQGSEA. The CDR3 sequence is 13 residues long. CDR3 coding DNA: TGCAGCGCCGGGGACTGGGCGACCGGGGAGCTGTTTTTT. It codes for CSAGDWATGELFF.

This CDR3 reads CASSLAINTDTQYF. The CDR3 bases are TGCGCCAGCAGCTTGGCGATCAACACAGATACGCAGTATTTT. This sequence joins TRBV5-1 and TRBJ2-3, with D uncertain. Germline lookup yields CDR1 SGHRS and CDR2 YFSETQ. Trimming removed 0 bases from V and 2 bases from J, with 7 bases in between. This CDR3 is built from 14 residues.

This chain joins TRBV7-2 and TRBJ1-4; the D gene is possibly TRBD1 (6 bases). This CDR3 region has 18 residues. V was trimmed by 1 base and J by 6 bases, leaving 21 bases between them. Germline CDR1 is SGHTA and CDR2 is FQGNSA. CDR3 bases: TGTGCCAGCAGCTTAGGTTACGGACAGTCCAGGTCCTATGAAAAACTGTTTTTT. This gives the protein CASSLGYGQSRSYEKLFF.

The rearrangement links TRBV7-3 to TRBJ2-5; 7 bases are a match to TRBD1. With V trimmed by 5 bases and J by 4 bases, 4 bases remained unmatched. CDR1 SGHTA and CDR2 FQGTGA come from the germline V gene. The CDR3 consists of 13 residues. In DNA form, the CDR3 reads TGTGCCAGCAGCGGACAGGTTGGAGAGACCCAGTACTTC. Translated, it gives CASSGQVGETQYF.

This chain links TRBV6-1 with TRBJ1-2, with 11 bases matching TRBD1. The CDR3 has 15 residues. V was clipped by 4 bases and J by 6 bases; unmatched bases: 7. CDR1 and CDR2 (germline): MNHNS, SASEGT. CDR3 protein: CASSGARTGGDGYTF. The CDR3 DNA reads TGTGCCAGCAGTGGGGCGCGGACAGGGGGCGATGGCTACACCTTC.

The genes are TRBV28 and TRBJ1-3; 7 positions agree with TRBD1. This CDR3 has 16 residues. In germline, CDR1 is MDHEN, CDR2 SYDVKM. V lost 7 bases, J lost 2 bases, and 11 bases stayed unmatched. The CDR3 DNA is TGTGCCAGCAACCCAGGGGACAGCATCGCTGGAAACACCATATATTTT. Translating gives CASNPGDSIAGNTIYF.

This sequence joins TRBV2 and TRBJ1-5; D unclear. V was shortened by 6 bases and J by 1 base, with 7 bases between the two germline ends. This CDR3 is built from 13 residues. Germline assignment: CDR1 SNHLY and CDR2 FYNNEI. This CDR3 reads CASSLQSNQPQHF. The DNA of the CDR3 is TGTGCCAGCAGCCTACAGAGCAATCAGCCCCAGCATTTT. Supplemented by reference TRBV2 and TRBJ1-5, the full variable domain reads EPEVTQTPSHQVTQMGQEVILRCVPISNHLYFYWYRQILGQKVEFLVSFYNNEISEKSEIFDDQFSVERPDGSNFTLKIRSTKLEDSAMYFCASSLQSNQPQHFGDGTRLSIL.

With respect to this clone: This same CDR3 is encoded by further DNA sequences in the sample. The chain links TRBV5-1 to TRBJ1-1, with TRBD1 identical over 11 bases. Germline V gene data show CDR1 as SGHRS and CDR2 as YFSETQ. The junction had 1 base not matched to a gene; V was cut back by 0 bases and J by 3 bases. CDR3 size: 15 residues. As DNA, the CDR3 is TGCGCCAGCAGCTTGGGGACAGGGGGCTACACTGAAGCTTTCTTT. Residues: CASSLGTGGYTEAFF.

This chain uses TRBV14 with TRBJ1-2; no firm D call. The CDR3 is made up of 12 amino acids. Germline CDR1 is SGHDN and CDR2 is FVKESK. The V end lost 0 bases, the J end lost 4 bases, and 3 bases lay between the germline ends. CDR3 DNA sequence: TGTGCCAGCAGCCAAGACATCTATGGCTACACCTTC. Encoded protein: CASSQDIYGYTF.

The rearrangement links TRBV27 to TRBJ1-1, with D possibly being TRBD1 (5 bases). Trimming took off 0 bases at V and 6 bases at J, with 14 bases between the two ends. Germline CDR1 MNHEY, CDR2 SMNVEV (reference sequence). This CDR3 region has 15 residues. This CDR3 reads CASSLSGGFGAEAFF. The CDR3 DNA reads TGTGCCAGCAGTTTATCGGGGGGGTTCGGGGCTGAAGCTTTCTTT.

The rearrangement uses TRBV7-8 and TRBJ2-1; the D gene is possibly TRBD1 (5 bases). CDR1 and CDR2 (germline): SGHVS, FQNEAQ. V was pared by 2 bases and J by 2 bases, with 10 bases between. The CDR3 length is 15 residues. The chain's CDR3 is CASSLRAGPYNEQFF. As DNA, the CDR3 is TGTGCCAGCAGCTTACGGGCAGGGCCCTACAATGAGCAGTTCTTC. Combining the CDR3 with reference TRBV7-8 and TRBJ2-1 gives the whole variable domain GAGVSQSPRYKVAKRGQDVALRCDPISGHVSLFWYQQALGQGPEFLTYFQNEAQLDKSGLPSDRFFAERPEGSVSTLKIQRTQQEDSAVYLCASSLRAGPYNEQFFGPGTRLTVL.

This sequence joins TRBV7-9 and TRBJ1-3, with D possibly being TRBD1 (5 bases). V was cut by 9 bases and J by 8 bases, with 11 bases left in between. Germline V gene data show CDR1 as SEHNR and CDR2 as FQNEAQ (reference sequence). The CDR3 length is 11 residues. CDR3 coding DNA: TGTGCCAGACGGCAAGGGGACACCATATATTTT. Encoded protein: CARRQGDTIYF.